This T cell receptor beta chain was sequenced for a study of shared clonotypes between healthy human individuals. The repertoire was sequenced with immunoSEQ multiplex PCR; TCRdb's copy has only in-frame clones and lacks some. The top ten hold approximately 1.6% of the sample, which has approximately 740,000 clones, approximately 79% seen once. With 6 bases removed from V and 4 bases from J, the gap between germline ends came to 12 bases. This CDR3 comprises 13 residues. Germline CDR1 MNHEY, CDR2 SMNVEV (reference sequence). The chain couples TRBV27 to TRBJ1-1; perhaps TRBD1 as D (6 bases). Sequenced sample: memory CD4+ T cells sorted from blood. Noted subset: CD45RA-negative fraction. This clonotype was sampled from a woman aged 25 to 39 in good health. The CDR3 is CASRYRVGTEAFF. The CDR3, as DNA: TGTGCCAGCAGGTACAGGGTTGGCACTGAAGCTTTCTTT.